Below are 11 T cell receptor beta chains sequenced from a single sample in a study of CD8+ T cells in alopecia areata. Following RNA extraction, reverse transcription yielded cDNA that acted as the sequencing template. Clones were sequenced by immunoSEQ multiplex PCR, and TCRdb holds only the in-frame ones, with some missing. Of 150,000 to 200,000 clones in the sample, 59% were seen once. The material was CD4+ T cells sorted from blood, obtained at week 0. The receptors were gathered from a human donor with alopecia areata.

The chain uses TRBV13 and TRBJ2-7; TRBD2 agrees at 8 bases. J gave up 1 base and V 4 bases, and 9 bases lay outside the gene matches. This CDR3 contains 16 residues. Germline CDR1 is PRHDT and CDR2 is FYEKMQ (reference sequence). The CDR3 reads CASSYSFSGGSYEQYF. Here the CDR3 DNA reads TGTGCCAGCAGCTACTCCTTCAGCGGGGGTTCCTACGAGCAGTACTTC. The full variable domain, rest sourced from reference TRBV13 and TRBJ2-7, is AAGVIQSPRHLIKEKRETATLKCYPIPRHDTVYWYQQGPGQDPQFLISFYEKMQSDKGSIPDRFSAQQFSDYHSELNMSSLELGDSALYFCASSYSFSGGSYEQYFGPGTRLTVT.

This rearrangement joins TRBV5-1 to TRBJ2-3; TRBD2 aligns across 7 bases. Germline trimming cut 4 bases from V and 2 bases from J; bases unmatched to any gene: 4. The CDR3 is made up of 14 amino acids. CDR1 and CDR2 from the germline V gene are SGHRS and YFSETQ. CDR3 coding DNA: TGCGCCAGCAGCGAGCTAGCGGACACAGATACGCAGTATTTT. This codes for CASSELADTDTQYF.

The CDR3 DNA sequence: TGCGCCAGCAGCCAGCGGGGGTCCGAAGAGACCCAGTACTTC. Its translation is CASSQRGSEETQYF. The gene calls are TRBV4-1 and TRBJ2-5; 7 nucleotides line up with TRBD2. Germline CDR1 and CDR2: MGHRA and YSYEKL. With V trimmed by 3 bases and J by 3 bases, 4 bases remained unmatched. This CDR3 region has 14 residues.

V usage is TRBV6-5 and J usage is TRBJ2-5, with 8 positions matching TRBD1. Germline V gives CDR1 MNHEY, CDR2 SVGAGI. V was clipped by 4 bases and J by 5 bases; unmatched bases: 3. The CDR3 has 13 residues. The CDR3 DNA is TGTGCCAGCAGTTCCTGGACAGGGGAGACCCAGTACTTC. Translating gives CASSSWTGETQYF.

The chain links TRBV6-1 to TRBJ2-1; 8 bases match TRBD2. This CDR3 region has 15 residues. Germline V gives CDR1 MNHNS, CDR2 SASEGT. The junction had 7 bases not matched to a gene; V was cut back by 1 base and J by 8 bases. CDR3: CASSEDGTSSDEQFF. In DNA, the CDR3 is TGTGCCAGCAGTGAAGACGGGACTAGTAGCGATGAGCAGTTCTTC.

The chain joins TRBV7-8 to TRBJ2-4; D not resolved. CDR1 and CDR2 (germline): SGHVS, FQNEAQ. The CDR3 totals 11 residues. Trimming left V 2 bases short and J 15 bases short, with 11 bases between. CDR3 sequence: CASSLFGFLYF. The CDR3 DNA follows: TGTGCCAGCAGCTTATTTGGGTTTCTGTACTTC. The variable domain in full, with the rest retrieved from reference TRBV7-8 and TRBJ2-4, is GAGVSQSPRYKVAKRGQDVALRCDPISGHVSLFWYQQALGQGPEFLTYFQNEAQLDKSGLPSDRFFAERPEGSVSTLKIQRTQQEDSAVYLCASSLFGFLYFGAGTRLSVL.

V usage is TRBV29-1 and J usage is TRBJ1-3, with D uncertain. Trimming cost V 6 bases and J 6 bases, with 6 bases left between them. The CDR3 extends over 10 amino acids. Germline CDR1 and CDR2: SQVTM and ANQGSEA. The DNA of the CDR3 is TGCAGCGTAAAGGAAAACACCATATATTTT. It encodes CSVKENTIYF.

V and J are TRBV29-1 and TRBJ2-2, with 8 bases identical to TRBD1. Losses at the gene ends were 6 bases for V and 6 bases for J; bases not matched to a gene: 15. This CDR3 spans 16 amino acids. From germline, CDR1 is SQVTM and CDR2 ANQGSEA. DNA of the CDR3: TGCAGCGTCAGGGAACGACAGGGGAACGTCCCCGGGGAGCTGTTTTTT. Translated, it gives CSVRERQGNVPGELFF.

DNA of the CDR3: TGCGCCAGCAGGCGTCAGGCAAAGTCACCCCTCCACTTT. It translates to CASRRQAKSPLHF. The chain is built from TRBV23-1 and TRBJ1-6; no definite D call. TRBV23-1 is marked as an open reading frame, function uncertain. Between the trimmed V and J ends, which lost 6 bases and 10 bases, there was a span of 13 bases. CDR3 length: 13 residues.

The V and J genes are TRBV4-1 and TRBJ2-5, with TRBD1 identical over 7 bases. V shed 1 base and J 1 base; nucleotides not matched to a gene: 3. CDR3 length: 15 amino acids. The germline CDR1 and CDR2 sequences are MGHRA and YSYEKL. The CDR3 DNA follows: TGCGCCAGCAGCCAAGGGGGGACAGTCCAAGAGACCCAGTACTTC. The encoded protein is CASSQGGTVQETQYF.

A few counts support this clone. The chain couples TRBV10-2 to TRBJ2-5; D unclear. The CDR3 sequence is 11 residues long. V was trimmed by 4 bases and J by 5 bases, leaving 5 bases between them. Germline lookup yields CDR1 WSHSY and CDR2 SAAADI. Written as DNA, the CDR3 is TGCGCCAGCAGTGGGTCGGAGACCCAGTACTTC. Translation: CASSGSETQYF.